Below, 12 T cell receptor beta chains from the same sample are listed, as sequenced in a study of cytomegalovirus exposure and HLA in healthy donors. The PCR employed 60 Vbeta primers together with 13 Jbeta primers. The table came from immunoSEQ multiplex PCR; TCRdb's copy has only in-frame clones and leaves some out. The sample includes about 150,000 clones, around 70% of them seen just once. The source material was PBMCs. These receptor sequences come from a young man in good health and CMV-seronegative.

The chain couples TRBV19 to TRBJ1-2; D call uncertain. The germline V gene has CDR1 LNHDA and CDR2 SQIVND (reference sequence). V dropped 5 bases and J dropped 0 bases, with 16 bases sitting between them. This CDR3 is built from 16 residues. CDR3 protein: CASSPSSTYSNYGYTF. The CDR3 nucleotides are TGTGCCAGTAGTCCATCATCGACATACTCTAACTATGGCTACACCTTC.

The rearrangement joins TRBV19 to TRBJ1-4; 9 bases align to TRBD1. The germline V gene encodes CDR1 LNHDA and CDR2 SQIVND (reference sequence). Germline trimming cut 4 bases from V and 8 bases from J; bases unmatched to any gene: 8. CDR3 size: 15 residues. The CDR3 reads CASSTGQGIEEKLFF. As DNA, the CDR3 is TGTGCCAGTAGTACCGGACAGGGGATTGAAGAAAAACTGTTTTTT.

This clone was recorded once. The genes are TRBV2 and TRBJ2-4; D is possibly TRBD2 (6 bases). The CDR3 is 13 residues long. V lost 6 bases, J lost 4 bases, and 10 bases lay in between. CDR1 is SNHLY, CDR2 FYNNEI, per germline. In DNA, the CDR3 is TGTGCCAGCAGCCACCGGGGGAAAAACATTCAGTACTTC. This sequence encodes CASSHRGKNIQYF.

In this sample, this clone turned up a few times. V and J are TRBV6-1 and TRBJ2-7, with 7 bases identical to TRBD1. Per the germline V gene, CDR1 is MNHNS and CDR2 is SASEGT. The CDR3 has 14 residues. Trimming took 7 bases from V and 7 from J; bases not matched to a gene: 13. CDR3 region: CASNGQVLVREQYF. DNA of the CDR3: TGTGCCAGCAATGGACAGGTCCTCGTGAGAGAGCAGTACTTC.

The chain is built from TRBV19 and TRBJ1-6, with a tentative D call TRBD1 (5 bases). CDR3 length: 15 residues. V was trimmed by 5 bases and J by 3 bases, leaving 11 bases between them. Germline V gene lookup returns CDR1 LNHDA and CDR2 SQIVND (reference sequence). In DNA, the CDR3 is TGTGCCAGTAGTCAACGGGGGTTCTATAATTCACCCCTCCACTTT. This encodes CASSQRGFYNSPLHF.

This chain joins TRBV15 and TRBJ2-6; TRBD1 aligns across 8 bases. Per germline, CDR1 LNHNV and CDR2 YYDKDF (reference sequence). The CDR3 totals 18 residues. Trimming cost V 3 bases and J 0 bases; bases outside gene matches: 7. CDR3 sequence: CATSSGTGAHSGANVLTF. The CDR3 nucleotides read TGTGCCACCAGCAGTGGGACAGGCGCTCACTCTGGGGCCAACGTCCTGACTTTC. Combining the CDR3 with reference TRBV15 and TRBJ2-6 gives the whole variable domain DAMVIQNPRYQVTQFGKPVTLSCSQTLNHNVMYWYQQKSSQAPKLLFHYYDKDFNNEADTPDNFQSRRPNTSFCFLDIRSPGLGDTAMYLCATSSGTGAHSGANVLTFGAGSRLTVL.

This sequence joins TRBV2 and TRBJ2-7; 7 nucleotides line up with TRBD1. Germline CDR1 reads SNHLY; CDR2 reads FYNNEI. The CDR3 consists of 14 residues. Germline trimming cut 5 bases from V and 0 bases from J; bases unmatched to any gene: 4. The chain's CDR3 is CASSPRTGSYEQYF. CDR3 sequence (DNA): TGTGCCAGCAGTCCCCGGACAGGCTCCTACGAGCAGTACTTC.

The CDR3 DNA reads TGTGCCAGCAGCTTTAGATACGAGCAGTACTTC. It yields the protein CASSFRYEQYF. The chain employs TRBV11-2 and TRBJ2-7; no clear D. Per germline, CDR1 SGHAT and CDR2 FQNNGV. The germline V and J ends were trimmed by 3 bases and 4 bases, with 4 bases remaining between them. The CDR3 runs to 11 residues.

The chain recombines TRBV29-1 with TRBJ2-5, with 7 bases lining up with TRBD1. After removal of 1 base from V and 7 bases from J, the junction contained 9 bases not matched to a gene. The germline CDR1 and CDR2 sequences are SQVTM and ANQGSEA. The CDR3 spans 14 residues. The CDR3 here is CSVEVGDRHGTQYF. The DNA for the CDR3 is TGCAGCGTTGAAGTAGGGGACAGACATGGGACCCAGTACTTC.

This clone was picked up a small number of times. The chain couples TRBV9 to TRBJ1-4; tentative D call: TRBD1 (6 bases). Trimming cost V 0 bases and J 4 bases, with 10 bases left between them. CDR3 length: 15 amino acids. Germline CDR1 SGDLS, CDR2 YYNGEE. The CDR3 reads CASSVDGGVNEKLFF. The DNA for the CDR3 is TGTGCCAGCAGCGTAGATGGGGGCGTTAATGAAAAACTGTTTTTT.

In regard to this clone: One end of the junction does not line up with germline, which may come from a read error. This rearrangement joins TRBV28 to TRBJ1-5, with 11 positions matching TRBD1. The CDR3 contains 15 residues. Germline V lookup: CDR1 MDHEN, CDR2 SYDVKM. This CDR3 reads CASVTGTGGYQPQNF. The CDR3 DNA follows: TGTGCCAGCGTTACCGGGACAGGGGGTTATCAGCCCCAGAATTTT. Supplemented by reference TRBV28 and TRBJ1-5, the full variable domain reads DVKVTQSSRYLVKRTGEKVFLECVQDMDHENMFWYRQDPGLGLRLIYFSYDVKMKEKGDIPEGYSVSREKKERFSLILESASTNQTSMYLCASVTGTGGYQPQNFGDGTRLSIL.

The chain combines TRBV27 with TRBJ2-5, with no clear D. The J call may be wrong; the DNA end is better matched by TRBJ2-7. Germline CDR1 MNHEY, CDR2 SMNVEV (reference sequence). CDR3 size: 14 residues. The CDR3 nucleotides are TGTGCCAGCAGTTTAGATAGCTACTCCTACGAGCAGTACTTC. It translates to CASSLDSYSYEQYF.